Reported below is one T cell receptor (beta chain). This entry is derived from a study of blood T cell repertoires in COVID-19. Whole-study context: Sources were T cells, B-cell-depleted T cells, or PBMCs; the material itself was cDNA or gDNA.

The CDR3 runs 14 residues. CDR1 is MNHEY and CDR2 is SVGEGT in the germline V gene. The V end was cut by 2 bases, the J end by 6 bases, with 10 bases between. Here immunoSEQ multiplex PCR was the method, and the copy in TCRdb shows in-frame clones only, minus some. This repertoire shows tens of thousands of clones, about 81% found once; its top ten account for less than 25%. This receptor was taken from a woman aged 60-75 years with acute or convalescent COVID-19. The rearrangement uses TRBV6-2 or TRBV6-3 and TRBJ2-2; tentatively, D is TRBD1 (6 bases). The specimen was peripheral blood. The CDR3 sequence is CASSYARGAGELFF. In nucleotides, the CDR3 is TGTGCCAGCAGTTACGCCAGGGGTGCCGGGGAGCTGTTTTTT.